The 3 T cell receptor beta chains below were found in one sample sequenced in a study of T-cell memory formation after mild COVID-19. TCRdb re-derived calls from the 5' RACE reads in MiXCR, one entry per CDR3 protein. This sample has around 200,000 distinct CDR3 sequences, with about a fifth found just once. Sequences were obtained from PBMCs or a T cell subset sorted from them (not recorded which). These receptors all stem from an adult woman who had mild COVID-19 (a few samples of this study predate the infection). Cell type and time point are not known.

This clonotype was seen more than once but under ten times. This chain joins TRBV7-9 and TRBJ1-6, with TRBD1 matching 8 bases. V shed 3 bases and J 5 bases; nucleotides not matched to a gene: 0. The germline V gene has CDR1 SEHNR and CDR2 FQNEAQ (reference sequence). CDR3 size: 14 residues. CDR3 sequence reads: CASSLTGDNSPLHF. The DNA for the CDR3 is TGTGCCAGCAGCTTGACAGGGGATAATTCACCCCTCCACTTT.

This clonotype showed up just a few times. The V and J genes are TRBV7-9 and TRBJ2-7; perhaps TRBD1 as D (6 bases). Germline lookup yields CDR1 SEHNR and CDR2 FQNEAQ (reference sequence). V was trimmed by 5 bases and J by 3 bases, leaving 17 bases between them. This CDR3 region has 15 residues. The chain's CDR3 is CASSTPGTIDYEQYF. The CDR3 region has the DNA TGTGCCAGCAGCACCCCCGGGACAATCGACTACGAGCAGTACTTC.

This rearrangement joins TRBV11-2 to TRBJ2-7; possible D gene TRBD2, 6 bases. Trimming took 1 base from V and 4 from J, leaving 11 bases between them. The CDR3 extends over 14 amino acids. Per germline, CDR1 SGHAT and CDR2 FQNNGV. The chain's CDR3 is CASSLVGGRYEQYF. In DNA form, the CDR3 reads TGTGCCAGCAGCTTAGTGGGGGGTCGGTACGAGCAGTACTTC.